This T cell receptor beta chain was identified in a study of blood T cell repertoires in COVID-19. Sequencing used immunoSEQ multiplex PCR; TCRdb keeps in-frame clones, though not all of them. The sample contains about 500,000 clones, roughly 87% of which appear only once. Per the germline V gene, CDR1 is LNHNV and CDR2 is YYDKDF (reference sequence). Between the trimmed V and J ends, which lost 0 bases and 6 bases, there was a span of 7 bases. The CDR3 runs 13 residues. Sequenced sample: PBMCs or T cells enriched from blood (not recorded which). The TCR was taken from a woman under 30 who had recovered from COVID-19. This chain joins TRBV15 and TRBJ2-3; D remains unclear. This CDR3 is CATSRDSWDTQYF. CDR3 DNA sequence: TGTGCCACCAGCAGAGATAGTTGGGATACGCAGTATTTT. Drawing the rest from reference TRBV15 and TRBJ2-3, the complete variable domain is DAMVIQNPRYQVTQFGKPVTLSCSQTLNHNVMYWYQQKSSQAPKLLFHYYDKDFNNEADTPDNFQSRRPNTSFCFLDIRSPGLGDTAMYLCATSRDSWDTQYFGPGTRLTVL.